This entry lists 30 T cell receptor beta chains sequenced from one sample in a study of long-term antiretroviral therapy in people with HIV. Sequencing used immunoSEQ v3.0 at survey level. The assay was immunoSEQ multiplex PCR, and TCRdb's table has in-frame clones only and misses some. The data hold 13,000 or so clones, with 70% to 80% observed a single time. The source was unsorted PBMCs, collected 1.3 years after starting antiretroviral therapy. The receptor source for this set is a woman aged 18-29 years with HIV.

This chain connects TRBV14 to TRBJ1-2; 7 bases align to TRBD1. The CDR3 consists of 18 residues. Germline V gene lookup returns CDR1 SGHDN and CDR2 FVKESK. With 4 bases clipped from V and 7 bases from J, the junction kept 21 bases outside the gene matches. CDR3 bases: TGTGCCAGCAGCCCTAGGACCGGACAGGTCCCACTTTTGGGTGGCTACACCTTC. Its translation: CASSPRTGQVPLLGGYTF.

The chain recombines TRBV2 with TRBJ2-7, with TRBD1 as a possible D gene (6 bases). The CDR3 is 15 residues long. V lost 5 bases and J 4 bases, leaving 18 bases between the germline ends. Germline lookup yields CDR1 SNHLY and CDR2 FYNNEI. CDR3 amino acids: CASSPSYRELYEQYF. CDR3 sequence (DNA): TGTGCCAGCAGTCCGTCCTACAGGGAATTATACGAGCAGTACTTC.

The sample holds a few counts of this clone. This chain joins TRBV29-1 and TRBJ2-1; 9 nucleotides match TRBD2. The germline V gene encodes CDR1 SQVTM and CDR2 ANQGSEA. J was trimmed by 12 bases and V by 1 base; bases with no gene match: 4. CDR3 length: 12 amino acids. The CDR3 nucleotides read TGCAGCGTTGAAGGCGGGAGGGGGGGGCAGTTCTTC. As protein: CSVEGGRGGQFF.

The gene calls are TRBV7-2 and TRBJ2-5, with 12 bases aligning to TRBD2. The CDR3 contains 15 residues. V dropped 1 base and J dropped 4; count of bases not matched to a gene: 1. Germline loops: CDR1 SGHTA, CDR2 FQGNSA. CDR3 coding DNA: TGTGCCAGCAGCTTAGGACTAGCGGGAGTAGAGACCCAGTACTTC. It encodes CASSLGLAGVETQYF.

J is TRBJ1-5 and V is TRBV30, with TRBD1 matching 7 bases. After removal of 3 bases from V and 7 bases from J, the junction contained 6 bases not matched to a gene. The CDR3 runs to 13 residues. Germline V lookup: CDR1 GTSNPN, CDR2 SVGIG (reference sequence). CDR3 in amino acids: CAWRGQPGQPQHF. CDR3 coding DNA: TGTGCCTGGAGGGGACAGCCCGGGCAGCCCCAGCATTTT.

The J gene is TRBJ1-5, the V gene TRBV28; D unclear. The CDR3 is 16 amino acids. The germline gives CDR1 MDHEN, CDR2 SYDVKM. Trimming stripped 5 bases from V and 0 bases from J, with 14 bases between. The CDR3 loop reads CASSTLFGVSNQPQHF. The CDR3 DNA reads as TGTGCCAGCAGTACCCTTTTTGGGGTTAGCAATCAGCCCCAGCATTTT. The full variable domain, in which reference TRBV28 and TRBJ1-5 provide the parts outside the CDR3, is DVKVTQSSRYLVKRTGEKVFLECVQDMDHENMFWYRQDPGLGLRLIYFSYDVKMKEKGDIPEGYSVSREKKERFSLILESASTNQTSMYLCASSTLFGVSNQPQHFGDGTRLSIL.

V usage is TRBV5-6 and J usage is TRBJ2-7; TRBD2 might be the D (6 bases). Germline V CDR1 and CDR2: SGHDT, YYEEEE. V was shortened by 2 bases and J by 6 bases, with 12 bases between the two germline ends. There are 13 residues in the CDR3. The CDR3 here is CASSLFGGREQYF. The CDR3 DNA reads TGTGCCAGCAGCTTATTCGGGGGACGCGAGCAGTACTTC.

The chain employs TRBV11-1 and TRBJ2-7, with D possibly TRBD2 on 6 matching bases. The CDR3 spans 16 residues. Looked up from germline, CDR1 is SGHAT and CDR2 is FQDESV (reference sequence). The V gene lost 3 bases and the J gene lost 3 bases, with 18 bases spanning the gap. The CDR3: CASSFAGGSGDYEQYF. The CDR3 nucleotides read TGTGCCAGCAGCTTCGCTGGGGGGAGTGGGGACTACGAGCAGTACTTC.

The chain joins TRBV6-5 to TRBJ2-7, with 9 bases fitting TRBD2. This CDR3 spans 14 amino acids. Germline lookup yields CDR1 MNHEY and CDR2 SVGAGI. V dropped 5 bases and J dropped 3; count of bases not matched to a gene: 5. CDR3 nucleotide sequence: TGTGCCAGCAGTCTTCGACTAGCGGACTACGAGCAGTACTTC. Amino acid sequence: CASSLRLADYEQYF.

The sample holds a few counts of this clone. J is TRBJ2-6 and V is TRBV19, with 8 bases that match TRBD1. V shed 6 bases and J 3 bases; nucleotides not matched to a gene: 10. Germline V CDR1 and CDR2: LNHDA, SQIVND (reference sequence). The CDR3 is 17 amino acids. This chain's CDR3 is CASSGQGFSSGANVLTF. In DNA, the CDR3 is TGTGCCAGTAGCGGACAGGGTTTCTCGAGTGGGGCCAACGTCCTGACTTTC.

This chain uses TRBV11-2 with TRBJ1-1, with D uncertain. The CDR3 spans 15 residues. In germline, CDR1 is SGHAT, CDR2 FQNNGV. V was pared by 3 bases and J by 1 base, with 12 bases between. The CDR3 region has the DNA TGTGCCAGCAGCTTTTCCGGCGGAGAGAACACTGAAGCTTTCTTT. Translated, it gives CASSFSGGENTEAFF. Using reference TRBV11-2 and TRBJ1-1 for the parts outside the CDR3, the full variable domain is EAGVAQSPRYKIIEKRQSVAFWCNPISGHATLYWYQQILGQGPKLLIQFQNNGVVDDSQLPKDRFSAERLKGVDSTLKIQPAKLEDSAVYLCASSFSGGENTEAFFGQGTRLTVV.

The V gene is TRBV18, the J gene TRBJ2-7; D is perhaps TRBD1 (6 bases). This CDR3 contains 14 residues. V shed 2 bases and J shed 7 bases, with 15 bases lying between them. Germline V gene lookup returns CDR1 KGHSH and CDR2 LQKENI. CDR3 region: CASSPWDIRDEQYF. CDR3 in DNA: TGTGCCAGCTCACCATGGGACATCCGCGATGAGCAGTACTTC.

V usage is TRBV28 and J usage is TRBJ1-1, with D hard to call. V shed 5 bases and J shed 7 bases, with 8 bases lying between them. The germline gives CDR1 MDHEN, CDR2 SYDVKM. CDR3 length equals 11 residues. In nucleotides, the CDR3 is TGTGCCAGCAGTCCAAGGGATGAAGCTTTCTTT. It specifies CASSPRDEAFF.

This rearrangement joins TRBV7-9 to TRBJ1-4, with 8 bases identical to TRBD1. Germline V CDR1 and CDR2: SEHNR, FQNEAQ (reference sequence). The CDR3 loop spans 14 amino acids. The V segment lost 7 bases and the J segment 8 bases; nucleotides outside the gene matches: 9. The DNA of the CDR3 is TGTGCCAGCACCCCGCAGGGGGCAGGGGAAAAACTGTTTTTT. It encodes CASTPQGAGEKLFF.

The CDR3 spells CASSLDRVAGELFF. The CDR3 bases are TGTGCCAGCAGTTTGGACAGGGTGGCCGGGGAGCTGTTTTTT. The chain employs TRBV11-2 and TRBJ2-2; 8 nucleotides match TRBD1. CDR1 SGHAT and CDR2 FQNNGV come from the germline V gene. The CDR3 loop spans 14 amino acids. The V segment lost 6 bases and the J segment 6 bases; nucleotides outside the gene matches: 6.

The chain joins TRBV11-2 to TRBJ2-2; 8 nucleotides align to TRBD1. Germline trimming cut 5 bases from V and 6 bases from J; bases unmatched to any gene: 8. Per the germline V gene, CDR1 is SGHAT and CDR2 is FQNNGV. The length of the CDR3 is 15 residues. The CDR3 nucleotides read TGTGCCAGCAGCCTAAGGACAGGGTTGTCCGGGGAGCTGTTTTTT. It codes for CASSLRTGLSGELFF.

The rearrangement joins TRBV5-6 to TRBJ2-7, with 11 bases aligning to TRBD1. V shed 3 bases and J 2 bases; nucleotides not matched to a gene: 4. CDR3 size: 15 residues. The germline gives CDR1 SGHDT, CDR2 YYEEEE. CDR3 nucleotide sequence: TGTGCCAGCAGCTCACCGGGACAGGGGGCCTACGAGCAGTACTTC. Its protein is CASSSPGQGAYEQYF. Variable domain in full (rest from reference TRBV5-6 and TRBJ2-7): DAGVTQSPTHLIKTRGQQVTLRCSPKSGHDTVSWYQQALGQGPQFIFQYYEEEERQRGNFPDRFSGHQFPNYSSELNVNALLLGDSALYLCASSSPGQGAYEQYFGPGTRLTVT.

This clone has a single count. This sequence joins TRBV11-2 and TRBJ1-1; D is unclear. CDR3 size: 13 residues. CDR1 SGHAT and CDR2 FQNNGV come from the germline V gene. V lost 5 bases and J 1 base, leaving 8 bases between the germline ends. CDR3 residues: CASSPIKNTEAFF. CDR3 nucleotide sequence: TGTGCCAGCAGCCCGATAAAGAACACTGAAGCTTTCTTT. Full variable domain (missing parts from reference TRBV11-2 and TRBJ1-1): EAGVAQSPRYKIIEKRQSVAFWCNPISGHATLYWYQQILGQGPKLLIQFQNNGVVDDSQLPKDRFSAERLKGVDSTLKIQPAKLEDSAVYLCASSPIKNTEAFFGQGTRLTVV.

This clone appeared once. The chain uses TRBV7-6 and TRBJ2-7; 7 bases align to TRBD1. Germline values: CDR1 SGHVS, CDR2 FNYEAQ. V gave up 5 bases and J gave up 0 bases; unmatched junction bases: 7. CDR3 length: 15 residues. CDR3 region: CASSINRGFSYEQYF. The CDR3 region has the DNA TGTGCCAGCAGCATCAACAGGGGTTTCTCCTACGAGCAGTACTTC.

Only one count was recorded for this clone. This chain links TRBV5-6 with TRBJ2-5; 9 nucleotides agree with TRBD2. V was clipped by 5 bases and J by 1 base; unmatched bases: 9. Germline lookup yields CDR1 SGHDT and CDR2 YYEEEE. The CDR3 consists of 16 residues. CDR3: CASSPYLAGLQETQYF. The CDR3 coding sequence is TGTGCCAGCAGTCCTTACCTAGCGGGACTCCAAGAGACCCAGTACTTC. The variable domain in full, with the rest retrieved from reference TRBV5-6 and TRBJ2-5, is DAGVTQSPTHLIKTRGQQVTLRCSPKSGHDTVSWYQQALGQGPQFIFQYYEEEERQRGNFPDRFSGHQFPNYSSELNVNALLLGDSALYLCASSPYLAGLQETQYFGPGTRLLVL.

The genes are TRBV6-6 and TRBJ1-2; tentative D call: TRBD1 (5 bases). Germline-derived CDR1 and CDR2 are MNHNY and SVGAGI (reference sequence). This CDR3 contains 16 residues. V lost 2 bases and J lost 4, with 17 bases in between. The CDR3 region has the DNA TGTGCCAGCAGTTACCCGGAACCGGGGCCGTCCTATGGCTACACCTTC. It yields the protein CASSYPEPGPSYGYTF.

The CDR3 sequence is CASSLRQGNTEAFF. The DNA for the CDR3 is TGTGCCAGCAGCTTGCGACAGGGGAACACTGAAGCTTTCTTT. The chain has TRBV7-3 and TRBJ1-1, with TRBD1 matching over 7 bases. The CDR3 runs to 14 residues. CDR1 and CDR2 (germline): SGHTA, FQGTGA. Losses at the gene ends were 3 bases for V and 1 base for J; bases not matched to a gene: 2.

Sample share makes this clone medium-sized (0.01 to 0.1%). The V gene is TRBV9, the J gene TRBJ2-5; TRBD2 might be the D (6 bases). CDR3 length equals 15 residues. Germline V lookup: CDR1 SGDLS, CDR2 YYNGEE. Trimming cost V 4 bases and J 5 bases, with 18 bases left between them. This CDR3 reads CASSPSGGGGETQYF. CDR3 nucleotide sequence: TGTGCCAGCAGCCCCTCCGGGGGTGGGGGGGAGACCCAGTACTTC.

The chain is built from TRBV7-6 and TRBJ2-2; possibly TRBD2 for D (5 bases). With 3 bases removed from V and 7 bases from J, the gap between germline ends came to 21 bases. CDR1 SGHVS and CDR2 FNYEAQ come from the germline V gene. The CDR3 is 17 residues long. In nucleotides, the CDR3 is TGTGCCAGCAGCTTTACTCTCACACTAGGGTTGGTCGGGGAGCTGTTTTTT. Translated, it gives CASSFTLTLGLVGELFF.

The chain employs TRBV29-1 and TRBJ1-1; 8 bases are shared with TRBD1. The junction had 13 bases not matched to a gene; V was cut back by 7 bases and J by 3 bases. The CDR3 contains 15 residues. Germline CDR1 is SQVTM and CDR2 is ANQGSEA. Here the CDR3 DNA reads TGCAGCGCCATTCCGGGACAGGTTCGGGACACTGAAGCTTTCTTT. Translated, it gives CSAIPGQVRDTEAFF.

This clone has only one observation. The chain links TRBV10-3 to TRBJ1-1; no definite D call. There are 12 residues in the CDR3. Germline V gene data show CDR1 as ENHRY and CDR2 as SYGVKD. Trimming took off 6 bases at V and 2 bases at J, with 7 bases between the two ends. CDR3 region: CAIRGLNTEAFF. CDR3 DNA: TGTGCCATCAGAGGTCTTAACACTGAAGCTTTCTTT.

This rearrangement joins TRBV2 to TRBJ1-2; D remains ambiguous. This CDR3 has 14 amino acids. Germline CDR1 SNHLY, CDR2 FYNNEI. V was trimmed by 7 bases and J by 2 bases, leaving 14 bases between them. In DNA, the CDR3 is TGTGCCAGCACCGGAGACCGGTCCAACTATGGCTACACCTTC. It is translated as CASTGDRSNYGYTF.

V is TRBV5-8 and J is TRBJ2-7; D is uncertain. This CDR3 region has 16 residues. Germline CDR1 is SGHTS and CDR2 is YDEGEE. V was cut by 0 bases and J by 0 bases, with 13 bases left in between. The CDR3 DNA is TGTGCCAGCAGCTTGGAGGGTCAGCAAGGCTCCTACGAGCAGTACTTC. Amino acid sequence: CASSLEGQQGSYEQYF.

The genes are TRBV11-3 and TRBJ2-2; 7 bases map to TRBD1. This CDR3 has 14 residues. The J segment lost 6 bases and the V segment lost 5 bases, leaving 6 bases of the junction unmatched. Germline V gene sequence: CDR1 SGHNT, CDR2 YENEEA. CDR3 sequence (DNA): TGTGCCAGCAGCAGACAGGGTCAATCCGGGGAGCTGTTTTTT. This gives the protein CASSRQGQSGELFF.

This chain uses TRBV4-3 with TRBJ1-4; 8 bases line up with TRBD1. V dropped 4 bases and J dropped 7; count of bases not matched to a gene: 5. The CDR3 is 14 amino acids. Germline CDR1 reads LGHNA; CDR2 reads YSLEER. This CDR3 is CASSPDREGEKLFF. Here the CDR3 DNA reads TGCGCCAGCAGCCCGGACAGGGAGGGTGAAAAACTGTTTTTT.